This is a list of T cell receptor beta chains from one sample in a study of metastatic and nonmetastatic thyroid tumors. TCRdb used MiXCR to call clones anew from the PCR reads. The table includes 15,000 to 17,000 clones, approximately 23% detected once. The specimen was tumor tissue. These receptors originate from a female donor with papillary thyroid cancer or a benign thyroid nodule (not recorded which). Some clones in this sample may be carry-over from other donors' samples. Both conserved end residues are part of each CDR3. A D gene is named only where the DNA matches it firmly. Only part of the rows carry a size: once, few, many, or a class if the clone is expanded.

D gene: TRBD2; V gene: TRBV20-1; clone size: .; J gene: TRBJ2-1; CDR3 protein: CSAGRVGTSGSSEQFF; CDR3 DNA: TGCAGTGCCGGAAGGGTCGGGACTAGCGGGAGTAGTGAGCAGTTCTTC
D gene: TRBD1; V gene: TRBV7-2; clone size: many; J gene: TRBJ1-6; CDR3 protein: CASSPSHRTGNSPLHF; CDR3 DNA: TGTGCCAGCAGCCCATCGCACAGGACAGGGAATTCACCCCTCCACTTT
D gene: .; V gene: TRBV6-1; clone size: many; J gene: TRBJ2-3; CDR3 protein: CASSGGGPGLATDRAQYF; CDR3 DNA: TGTGCCAGCAGTGGCGGGGGCCCGGGACTGGCTACAGATAGGGCGCAGTATTTT
D gene: TRBD2; V gene: TRBV6-1; clone size: many; J gene: TRBJ2-2; CDR3 protein: CASGGGVETGELFF; CDR3 DNA: TGTGCCAGCGGGGGAGGGGTTGAAACCGGGGAGCTGTTTTTT
D gene: TRBD1; V gene: TRBV7-2; clone size: many; J gene: TRBJ1-1; CDR3 protein: CASSLASTGVAFF; CDR3 DNA: TGTGCCAGCAGCTTAGCGTCGACAGGGGTAGCTTTCTTT
D gene: .; V gene: TRBV19; clone size: few; J gene: TRBJ2-5; CDR3 protein: CASSSGGEEIQYF; CDR3 DNA: TGTGCCAGTAGCTCCGGTGGGGAAGAGATCCAGTACTTC
D gene: TRBD2; V gene: TRBV20-1; clone size: many; J gene: TRBJ2-3; CDR3 protein: CSAFIPSGREGADTQYF; CDR3 DNA: TGCAGTGCTTTCATTCCTAGCGGGAGGGAGGGCGCAGATACGCAGTATTTT
D gene: TRBD2; V gene: TRBV5-1; clone size: .; J gene: TRBJ2-3; CDR3 protein: CASSLVSREWVDTQYF; CDR3 DNA: TGCGCCAGCAGCTTGGTTTCGCGGGAGTGGGTAGATACGCAGTATTTT
D gene: .; V gene: TRBV6-1; clone size: few; J gene: TRBJ1-2; CDR3 protein: CASSPPGPLNIFF; CDR3 DNA: TGTGCCAGTAGTCCGCCGGGACCCTTAAACATCTTCTTC
D gene: .; V gene: TRBV6-4; clone size: few; J gene: TRBJ1-5; CDR3 protein: CASSYSVRERYSNQPQHF; CDR3 DNA: TGTGCCAGCAGTTACTCGGTGCGAGAGAGGTATAGCAATCAGCCCCAGCATTTT
D gene: .; V gene: TRBV5-1; clone size: few; J gene: TRBJ2-7; CDR3 protein: CASRPGTGYTYEQYF; CDR3 DNA: TGCGCCAGCAGACCGGGGACTGGTTATACCTACGAGCAGTACTTC
D gene: .; V gene: TRBV18; clone size: medium-sized; J gene: TRBJ2-7; CDR3 protein: CASSIGSSYEQYF; CDR3 DNA: TGTGCCAGCTCAATAGGAAGCTCCTACGAGCAGTACTTC
D gene: .; V gene: TRBV2; clone size: many; J gene: TRBJ1-1; CDR3 protein: CASSVAPAAEAFF; CDR3 DNA: TGTGCCAGCAGCGTCGCCCCGGCGGCTGAAGCTTTCTTT
D gene: .; V gene: TRBV5-1; clone size: many; J gene: TRBJ2-3; CDR3 protein: CASSQGILRTDTQYF; CDR3 DNA: TGCGCCAGCAGCCAGGGAATTTTACGGACAGATACGCAGTATTTT
D gene: .; V gene: TRBV7-9; clone size: many; J gene: TRBJ2-7; CDR3 protein: CASSPGTPAYEQYF; CDR3 DNA: TGTGCCAGCAGCCCGGGGACTCCGGCCTACGAGCAGTACTTC
D gene: TRBD1; V gene: TRBV19; clone size: many; J gene: TRBJ1-5; CDR3 protein: CASSKGQGDHSNQPQHF; CDR3 DNA: TGTGCCAGTAGTAAGGGACAGGGGGATCATAGCAATCAGCCCCAGCATTTT
D gene: .; V gene: TRBV4-3; clone size: .; J gene: TRBJ1-4; CDR3 protein: CASSQDGDSNEKLFF; CDR3 DNA: TGCGCCAGCAGCCAAGATGGGGATTCTAATGAAAAACTGTTTTTT
D gene: TRBD1; V gene: TRBV19; clone size: few; J gene: TRBJ2-7; CDR3 protein: CASSASTGAGEQYF; CDR3 DNA: TGTGCCAGTAGTGCCAGTACAGGGGCAGGGGAGCAGTACTTC
D gene: .; V gene: TRBV3-1; clone size: medium-sized; J gene: TRBJ1-2; CDR3 protein: CASSQAPGGAYGYTF; CDR3 DNA: TGTGCCAGCAGCCAAGCCCCGGGGGGGGCCTATGGCTACACCTTC
D gene: .; V gene: TRBV5-4; clone size: many; J gene: TRBJ2-6; CDR3 protein: CASSLTGSGANVLTF; CDR3 DNA: TGTGCCAGCAGCTTAACAGGGTCTGGGGCCAACGTCCTGACTTTC
D gene: .; V gene: TRBV20-1; clone size: many; J gene: TRBJ2-7; CDR3 protein: CSAAGALGEQYF; CDR3 DNA: TGCAGTGCTGCCGGGGCCTTGGGGGAGCAGTACTTC
D gene: TRBD1; V gene: TRBV25-1; clone size: few; J gene: TRBJ2-7; CDR3 protein: CASTPGQGFYEQYF; CDR3 DNA: TGTGCCAGCACTCCGGGACAGGGATTCTACGAGCAGTACTTC